This T cell receptor beta chain was documented in a study of T cells after posttransplantation cyclophosphamide. Assay used: immunoSEQ multiplex PCR; TCRdb lists only in-frame clones, some missing. The table lists approximately 41,000 clones, with no singletons. CDR1 and CDR2 from the germline V gene are SGDLS and YYNGEE. This CDR3 comprises 14 residues. V was shortened by 2 bases and J by 4 bases, with 11 bases between the two germline ends. The gene calls are TRBV9 and TRBJ2-3, with D uncertain. The sequence was collected from a man aged 50-60 years in good health, CMV-negative, and a related stem cell transplant donor. What was sequenced was PBMCs. The CDR3 nucleotides read TGTGCCAGCAGCGTCGATAGCTCAGCAGATACGCAGTATTTT. The encoded protein is CASSVDSSADTQYF. Variable domain in full (rest from reference TRBV9 and TRBJ2-3): DSGVTQTPKHLITATGQRVTLRCSPRSGDLSVYWYQQSLDQGLQFLIQYYNGEERAKGNILERFSAQQFPDLHSELNLSSLELGDSALYFCASSVDSSADTQYFGPGTRLTVL.